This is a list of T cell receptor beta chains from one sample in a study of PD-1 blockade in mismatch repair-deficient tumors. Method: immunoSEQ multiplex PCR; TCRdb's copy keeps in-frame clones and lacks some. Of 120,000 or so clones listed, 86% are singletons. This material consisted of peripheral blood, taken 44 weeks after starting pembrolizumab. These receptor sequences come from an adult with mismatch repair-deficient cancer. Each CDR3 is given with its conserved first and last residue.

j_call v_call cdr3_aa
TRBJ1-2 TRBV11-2 CASSLEVGTGRYGYTF
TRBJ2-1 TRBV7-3 CASSLSSSGEKYNEQFF
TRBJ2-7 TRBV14 CASSPGIDEQYF
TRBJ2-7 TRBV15 CATSRDNPIAGAAYEQYF
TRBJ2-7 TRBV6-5 CASSAPGQGGQQYF
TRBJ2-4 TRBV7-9 CASSLDGGIQYF
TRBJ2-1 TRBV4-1 CASSQDLGSSYNEQFF
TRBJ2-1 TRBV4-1 CASSQDPTLAGESNEQFF
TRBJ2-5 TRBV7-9 CASSQSASGVGETQYF
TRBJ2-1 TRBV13 CASSPGHTASNEQFF
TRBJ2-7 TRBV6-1 CASSSRDTYEQYF
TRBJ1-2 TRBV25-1 CASSEYGTGYYGYTF
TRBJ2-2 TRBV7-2 CASSDTGELFF
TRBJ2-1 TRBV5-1 CASSEALVNEQFF
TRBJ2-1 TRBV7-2 CASSFGIRDNEQFF
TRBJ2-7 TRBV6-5 CASSIAGGSSYEQYF
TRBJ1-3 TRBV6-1 CASSERDIGNTIYF
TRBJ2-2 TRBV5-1 CASTATGVGGELFF
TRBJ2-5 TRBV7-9 CASSVNRGVQETQYF
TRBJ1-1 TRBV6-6 CASSRRGHLDTEAFF
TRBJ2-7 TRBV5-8 CASSFLPGMAYEQYF
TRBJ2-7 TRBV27 CASSLGTGWAYEQYF
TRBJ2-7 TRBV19 CASSIGTGPYEQYF
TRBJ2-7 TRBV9 CASGVGVTTYEQYF
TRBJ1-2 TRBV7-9 CASSLAGLPGYTF
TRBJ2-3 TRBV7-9 CASSFPAGTPDTQYF
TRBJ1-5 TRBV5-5 CASSLVGNSNQPQHF
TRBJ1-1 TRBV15 CATSRDRADRTEAFF
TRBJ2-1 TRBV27 CASSLGAPNEQFF
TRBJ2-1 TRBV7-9 CASSSSSGRNGNYNEQFF
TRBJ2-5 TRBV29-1 CSAPTAGGQETQYF
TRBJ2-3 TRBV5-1 CASSLEQFRDTQYF
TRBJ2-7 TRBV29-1 CSVVSRRTGSMAVYEQYF
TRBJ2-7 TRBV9 CASSAGPLNYIYEQYF
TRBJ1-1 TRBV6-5 CASSYLGGRETEAFF
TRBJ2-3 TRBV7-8 CASSFSLSDNTDTQYF